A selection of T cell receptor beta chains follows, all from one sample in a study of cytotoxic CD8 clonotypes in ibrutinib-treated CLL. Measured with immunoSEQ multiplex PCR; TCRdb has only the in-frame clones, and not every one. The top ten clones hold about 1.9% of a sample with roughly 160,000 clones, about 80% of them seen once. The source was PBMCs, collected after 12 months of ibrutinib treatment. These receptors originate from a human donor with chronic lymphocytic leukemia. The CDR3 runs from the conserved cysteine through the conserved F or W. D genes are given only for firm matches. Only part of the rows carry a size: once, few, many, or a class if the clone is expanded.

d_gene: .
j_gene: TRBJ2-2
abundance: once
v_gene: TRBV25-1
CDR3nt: TGTGCCAGCAGGATGGGTAGGGGTAATTTCCCTGCCGGGGAGCTGTTTTTT
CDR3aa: CASRMGRGNFPAGELFF

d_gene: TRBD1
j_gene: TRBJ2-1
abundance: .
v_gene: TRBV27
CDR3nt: TGTGCCAGCAGTTTATGGGACAGGGGCCACAATGAGCAGTTCTTC
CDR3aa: CASSLWDRGHNEQFF

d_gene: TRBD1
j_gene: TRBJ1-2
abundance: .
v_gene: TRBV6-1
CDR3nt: TGTGCCAGCATTAGGACAGGGCGGGGTGGCTACACCTTC
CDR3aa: CASIRTGRGGYTF

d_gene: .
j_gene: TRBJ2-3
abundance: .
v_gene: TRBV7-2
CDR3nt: TGTGCCAGCAGCCGCCCCCTAAGCACAGATACGCAGTATTTT
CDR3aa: CASSRPLSTDTQYF

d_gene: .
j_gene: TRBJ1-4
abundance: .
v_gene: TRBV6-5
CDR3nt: TGTGCCAGCAGTTCAAGGGGGGTAAATGAAAAACTGTTTTTT
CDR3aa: CASSSRGVNEKLFF

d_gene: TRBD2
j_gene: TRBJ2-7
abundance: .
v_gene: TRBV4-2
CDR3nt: TGTGCCAGCAGCCAAGTTGCGACTAGCGGGAACTACGAGCAGTACTTC
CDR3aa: CASSQVATSGNYEQYF

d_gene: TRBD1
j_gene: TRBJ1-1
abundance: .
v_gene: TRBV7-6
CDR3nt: TGTGCCAGCAGCTTTGAGTACAGGGGCGCTTTCTTT
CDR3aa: CASSFEYRGAFF

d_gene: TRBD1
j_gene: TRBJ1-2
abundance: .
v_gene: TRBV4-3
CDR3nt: TGCGCCAGCAGCCAAGAAGGGACAGGTCAAGGCTACACCTTC
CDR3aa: CASSQEGTGQGYTF

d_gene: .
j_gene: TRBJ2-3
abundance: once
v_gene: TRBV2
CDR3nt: TGTGCCAGCGGTAGGCTCCGCACAGATACGCAGTATTTT
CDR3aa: CASGRLRTDTQYF

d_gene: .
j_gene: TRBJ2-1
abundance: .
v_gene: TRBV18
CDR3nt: TGTGCCAGCTCACCATCGATGACGAATGAGCAGTTCTTC
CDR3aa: CASSPSMTNEQFF

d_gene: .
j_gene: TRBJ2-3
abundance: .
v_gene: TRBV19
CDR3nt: TGTGCCAGTCGCCGGACCCAAGTCACAGATACGCAGTATTTT
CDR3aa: CASRRTQVTDTQYF

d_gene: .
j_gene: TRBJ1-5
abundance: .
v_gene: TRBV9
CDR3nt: TGTGCCAGCAGCGTCTCGGGCGGGGGCAATCAGCCCCAGCATTTT
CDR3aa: CASSVSGGGNQPQHF

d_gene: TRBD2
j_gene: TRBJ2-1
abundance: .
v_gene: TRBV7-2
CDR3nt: TGTGCCAGCAGCTTATGGGGCGGGAGGGCCATCGGCAATGAGCAGTTCTTC
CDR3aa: CASSLWGGRAIGNEQFF

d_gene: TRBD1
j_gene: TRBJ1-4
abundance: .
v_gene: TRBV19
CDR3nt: TGTGCCAGTAGTATAGGGGGACAGGCGTATAATGAAAAACTGTTTTTT
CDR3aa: CASSIGGQAYNEKLFF

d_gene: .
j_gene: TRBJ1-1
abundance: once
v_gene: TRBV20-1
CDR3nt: TGCAGTGCCCTGGGGGGTGTCCGAGCTTTCTTT
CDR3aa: CSALGGVRAFF

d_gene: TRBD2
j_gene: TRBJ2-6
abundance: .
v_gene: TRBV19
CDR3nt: TGTGCCAGTAAGGTCGGGGGGATCTCTGGGGCCAACGTCCTGACTTTC
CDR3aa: CASKVGGISGANVLTF

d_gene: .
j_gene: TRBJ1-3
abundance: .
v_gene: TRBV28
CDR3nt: TGTGCCAGCAGAACCGGGTCAGGATCTGGAAACACCATATATTTT
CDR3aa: CASRTGSGSGNTIYF

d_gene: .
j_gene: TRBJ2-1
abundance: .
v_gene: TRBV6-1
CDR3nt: TGTGCCAGCAGTGAGCACCTGTGGGGCAATGAGCAGTTCTTC
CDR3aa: CASSEHLWGNEQFF

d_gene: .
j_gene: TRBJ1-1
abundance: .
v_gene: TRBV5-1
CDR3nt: TGCGCCAGCAGCCACCCCGACAGGCAGAACACTGAAGCTTTCTTT
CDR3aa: CASSHPDRQNTEAFF

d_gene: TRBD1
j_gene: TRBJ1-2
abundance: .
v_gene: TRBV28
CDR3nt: TGTGCCAGCAGCGGGACAGACGTTTATGGCTACACCTTC
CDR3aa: CASSGTDVYGYTF

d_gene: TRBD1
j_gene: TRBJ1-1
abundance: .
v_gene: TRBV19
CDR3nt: TGTGCCAGTAGTATCACCAGGACAGGGGGCCGGGGGAACACTGAAGCTTTCTTT
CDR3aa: CASSITRTGGRGNTEAFF

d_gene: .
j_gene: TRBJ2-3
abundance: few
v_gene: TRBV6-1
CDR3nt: TGTGCCAGCAGCCAACAGGGTTCGCGCACAGATACGCAGTATTTT
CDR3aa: CASSQQGSRTDTQYF

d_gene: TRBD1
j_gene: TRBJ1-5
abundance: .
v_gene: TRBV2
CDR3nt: TGTGCCAGCAGAGGACAGGGGATCAATCAGCCCCAGCATTTT
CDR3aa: CASRGQGINQPQHF

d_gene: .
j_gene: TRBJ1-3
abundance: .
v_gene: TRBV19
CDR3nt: TGTGCCAGTAGTATACAGGGAGGCGGAAACACCATATATTTT
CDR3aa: CASSIQGGGNTIYF

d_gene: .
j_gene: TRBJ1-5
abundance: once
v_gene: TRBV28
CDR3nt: TGTGCCAGCAGTTCCCCCACCGTAGATAGCAATCAGCCCCAGCATTTT
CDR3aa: CASSSPTVDSNQPQHF

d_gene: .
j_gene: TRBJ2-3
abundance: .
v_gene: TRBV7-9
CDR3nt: TGTGCCAGCAGCCCCATAGTTTATACGCAGTATTTT
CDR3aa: CASSPIVYTQYF

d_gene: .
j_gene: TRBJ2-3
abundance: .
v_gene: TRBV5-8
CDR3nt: TGTGCCAGCAGCCCGACAGGAAGCACAGATACGCAGTATTTT
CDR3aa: CASSPTGSTDTQYF

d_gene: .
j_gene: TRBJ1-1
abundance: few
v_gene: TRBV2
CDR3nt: TGTGCCAGCAGTGAAGAATCGACAGGAGTGAACACTGAAGCTTTCTTT
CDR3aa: CASSEESTGVNTEAFF

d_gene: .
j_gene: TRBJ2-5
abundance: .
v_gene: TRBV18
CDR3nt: TGTGCCAGCTCACTCGCGGGGGAGACCCAGTACTTC
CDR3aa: CASSLAGETQYF

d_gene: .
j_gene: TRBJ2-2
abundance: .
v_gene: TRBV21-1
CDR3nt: TGTGCCAGCAGCAATACCATACTGACCGGGGAGCTGTTTTTT
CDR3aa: CASSNTILTGELFF

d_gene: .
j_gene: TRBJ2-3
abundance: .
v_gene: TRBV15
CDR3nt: TGTGCCACCAGCAGATCCCGAGGGGGCACAGATACGCAGTATTTT
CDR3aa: CATSRSRGGTDTQYF

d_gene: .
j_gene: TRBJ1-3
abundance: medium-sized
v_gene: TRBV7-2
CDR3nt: TGTGCCAGCAGCCACTTCCCGGGGGCCTCTGGAAACACCATATATTTT
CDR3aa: CASSHFPGASGNTIYF

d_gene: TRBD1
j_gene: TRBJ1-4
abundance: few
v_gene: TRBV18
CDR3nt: TGTGCCAGCTCACCACTAAACCTTCAGGGGGGGAATGAAAAACTGTTTTTT
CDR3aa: CASSPLNLQGGNEKLFF

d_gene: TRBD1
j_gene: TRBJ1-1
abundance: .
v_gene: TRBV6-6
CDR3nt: TGTGCCAGCAGTCTAAGAAGGGGGCCTGGGAACACTGAAGCTTTCTTT
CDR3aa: CASSLRRGPGNTEAFF

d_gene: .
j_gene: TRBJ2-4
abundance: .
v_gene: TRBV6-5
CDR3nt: TGTGCCAGCACCCCGGGAGGGGGCATAAACATTCAGTACTTC
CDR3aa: CASTPGGGINIQYF

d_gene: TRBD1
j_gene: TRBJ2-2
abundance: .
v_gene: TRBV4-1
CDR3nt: TGCGCCGGGGCCTCGGTGACAGGGAAATCCGGGGAGCTGTTTTTT
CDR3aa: CAGASVTGKSGELFF

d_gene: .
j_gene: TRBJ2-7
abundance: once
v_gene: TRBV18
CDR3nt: TGTGCCAGCTCACCAGTGGCGGGGGCTTCCTACGAGCAGTACTTC
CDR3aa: CASSPVAGASYEQYF

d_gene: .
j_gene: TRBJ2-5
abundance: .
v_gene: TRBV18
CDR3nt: TGTGCCAGCTCACCAATGGACAGTTCTCGGACCCAGTACTTC
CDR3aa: CASSPMDSSRTQYF

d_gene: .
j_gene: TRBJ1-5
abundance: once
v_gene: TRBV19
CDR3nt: TGTGCCAGTGGGCGGAAAATCAATCAGCCCCAGCATTTT
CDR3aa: CASGRKINQPQHF

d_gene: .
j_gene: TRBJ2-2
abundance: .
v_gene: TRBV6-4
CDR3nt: TGTGCCAGCAGTCGACACGCGAACACCGGGGAGCTGTTTTTT
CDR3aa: CASSRHANTGELFF

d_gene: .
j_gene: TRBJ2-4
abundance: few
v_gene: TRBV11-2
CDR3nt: TGTGCCAGCAGCTTAGATCCTACGCCAAACATTCAGTACTTC
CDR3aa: CASSLDPTPNIQYF

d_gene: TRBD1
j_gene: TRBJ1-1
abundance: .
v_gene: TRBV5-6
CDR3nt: TGTGCCAGCAGCTTGGGACAGGGGACGACTGAAGCTTTCTTT
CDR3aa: CASSLGQGTTEAFF

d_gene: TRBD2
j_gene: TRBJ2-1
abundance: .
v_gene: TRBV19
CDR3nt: TGTGCCAGTAGTCCCGGGACTAGCGGGATCTATGAGCAGTTCTTC
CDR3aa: CASSPGTSGIYEQFF

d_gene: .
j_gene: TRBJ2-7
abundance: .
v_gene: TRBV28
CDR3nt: TGTGCCAGCAGTTTTTTACACAGGGAAGCCTTTGCTTTTAACTACGAGCAGTACTTC
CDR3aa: CASSFLHREAFAFNYEQYF

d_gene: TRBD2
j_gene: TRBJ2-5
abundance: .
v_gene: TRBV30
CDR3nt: TGTGCTTGGAGTGCGGGACTAGCGGGGAAGGGGCCCCAGTACTTC
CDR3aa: CAWSAGLAGKGPQYF

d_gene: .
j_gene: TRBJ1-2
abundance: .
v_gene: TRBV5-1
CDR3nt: TGTGCCAGCAGCTTGGTCCTAATCCAGGGCTACACCTTC
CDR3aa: CASSLVLIQGYTF

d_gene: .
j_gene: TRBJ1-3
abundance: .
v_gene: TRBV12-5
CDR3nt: TGTGCTAGTGGCGGGCCCAGCTCTGGAAACACCATATATTTT
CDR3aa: CASGGPSSGNTIYF

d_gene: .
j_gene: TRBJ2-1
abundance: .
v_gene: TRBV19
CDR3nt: TGTGCCAGTAGTATACCGGGGGGCGCCTCCAATGAGCAGTTCTTC
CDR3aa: CASSIPGGASNEQFF

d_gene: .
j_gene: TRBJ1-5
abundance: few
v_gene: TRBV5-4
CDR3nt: TGTGCCAGCAGCTTACAGGGTACCGGCAATCAGCCCCAGCATTTT
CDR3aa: CASSLQGTGNQPQHF

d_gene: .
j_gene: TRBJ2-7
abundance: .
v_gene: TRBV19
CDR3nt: TGTGCCAGTAGTATATTCATGGGGGTCTCCTACGAGCAGTACTTC
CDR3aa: CASSIFMGVSYEQYF